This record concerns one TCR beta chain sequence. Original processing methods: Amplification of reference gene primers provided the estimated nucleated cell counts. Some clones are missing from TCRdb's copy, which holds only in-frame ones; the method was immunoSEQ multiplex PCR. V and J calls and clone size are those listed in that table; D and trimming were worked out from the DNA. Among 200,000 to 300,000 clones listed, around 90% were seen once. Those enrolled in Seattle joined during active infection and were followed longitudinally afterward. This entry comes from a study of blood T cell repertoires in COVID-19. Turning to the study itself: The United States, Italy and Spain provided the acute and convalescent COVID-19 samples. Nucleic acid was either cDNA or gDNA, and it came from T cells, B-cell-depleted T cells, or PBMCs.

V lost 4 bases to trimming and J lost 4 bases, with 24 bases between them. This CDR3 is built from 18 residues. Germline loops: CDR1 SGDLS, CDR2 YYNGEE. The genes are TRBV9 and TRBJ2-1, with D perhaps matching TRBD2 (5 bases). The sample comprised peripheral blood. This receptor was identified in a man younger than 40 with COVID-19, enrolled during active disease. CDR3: CASSPSQPDWGNYNEQFF. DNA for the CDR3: TGTGCCAGCAGCCCCAGTCAGCCGGACTGGGGAAATTACAATGAGCAGTTCTTC.